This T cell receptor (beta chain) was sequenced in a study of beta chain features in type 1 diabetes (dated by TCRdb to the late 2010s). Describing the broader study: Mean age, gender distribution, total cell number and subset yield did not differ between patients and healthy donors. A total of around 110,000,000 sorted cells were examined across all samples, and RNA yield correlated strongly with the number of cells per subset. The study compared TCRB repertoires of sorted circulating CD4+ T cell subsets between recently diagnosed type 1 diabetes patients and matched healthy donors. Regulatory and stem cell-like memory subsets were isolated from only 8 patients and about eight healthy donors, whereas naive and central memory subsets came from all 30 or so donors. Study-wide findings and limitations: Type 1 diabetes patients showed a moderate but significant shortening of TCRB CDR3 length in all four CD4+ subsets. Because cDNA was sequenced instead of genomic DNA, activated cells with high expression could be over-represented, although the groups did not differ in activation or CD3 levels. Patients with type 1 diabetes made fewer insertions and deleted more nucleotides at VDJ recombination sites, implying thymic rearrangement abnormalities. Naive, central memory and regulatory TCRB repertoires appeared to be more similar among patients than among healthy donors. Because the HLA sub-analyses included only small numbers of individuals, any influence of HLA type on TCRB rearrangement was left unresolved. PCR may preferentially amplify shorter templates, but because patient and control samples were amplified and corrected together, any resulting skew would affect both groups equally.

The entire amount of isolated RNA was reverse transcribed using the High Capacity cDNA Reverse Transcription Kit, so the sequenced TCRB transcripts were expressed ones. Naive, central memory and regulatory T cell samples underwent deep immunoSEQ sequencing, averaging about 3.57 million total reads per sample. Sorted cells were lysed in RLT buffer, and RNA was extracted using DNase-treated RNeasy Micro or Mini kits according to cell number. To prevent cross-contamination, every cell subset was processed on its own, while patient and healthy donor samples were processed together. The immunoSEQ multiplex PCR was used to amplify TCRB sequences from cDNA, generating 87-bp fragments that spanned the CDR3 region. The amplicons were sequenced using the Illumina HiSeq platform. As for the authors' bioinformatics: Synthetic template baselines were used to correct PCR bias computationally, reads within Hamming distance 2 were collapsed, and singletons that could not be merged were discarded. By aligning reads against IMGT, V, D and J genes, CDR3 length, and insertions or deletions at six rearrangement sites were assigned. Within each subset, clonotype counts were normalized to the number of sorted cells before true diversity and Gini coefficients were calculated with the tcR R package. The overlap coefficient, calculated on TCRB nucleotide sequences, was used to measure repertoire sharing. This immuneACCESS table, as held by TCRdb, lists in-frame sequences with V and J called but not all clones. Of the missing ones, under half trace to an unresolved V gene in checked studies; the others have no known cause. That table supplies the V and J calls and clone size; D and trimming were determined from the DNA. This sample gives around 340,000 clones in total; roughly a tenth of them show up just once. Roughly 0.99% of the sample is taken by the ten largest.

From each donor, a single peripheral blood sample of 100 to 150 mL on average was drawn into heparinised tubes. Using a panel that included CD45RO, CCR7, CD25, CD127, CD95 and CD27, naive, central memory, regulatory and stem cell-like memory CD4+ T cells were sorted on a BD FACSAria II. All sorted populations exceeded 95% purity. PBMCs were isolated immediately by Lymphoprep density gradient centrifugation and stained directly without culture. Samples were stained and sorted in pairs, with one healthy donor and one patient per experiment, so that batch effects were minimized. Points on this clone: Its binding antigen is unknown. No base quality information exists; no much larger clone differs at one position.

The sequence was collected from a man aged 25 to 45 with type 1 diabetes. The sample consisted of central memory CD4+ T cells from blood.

The bases read TGTGCCAGCAGTGAATGGTCAGGGGGCACTGAAGCTTTCTTT. This translates into CASSEWSGGTEAFF. The chain is made from TRBV6-1 and TRBJ1-1, with TRBD1 identical over 7 junction bases. CDR1 and CDR2 were assigned from the germline V gene as MNHNS and SASEGT. Spanning cysteine to phenylalanine, the CDR3 consists of 14 amino acids. Kept here is only the CDR3 DNA, which spans 42 bases and is read in frame from base 1. V is cut back by 2 bases and J by 4 bases, with 4 bases in the junction unmatched.